This is a list of T cell receptor beta chains from one sample in a study of identical twins. TCRdb fed the 5' RACE reads into MiXCR, producing one record per CDR3 protein. The sample includes about 660,000 distinct CDR3 sequences, 8.6% seen only once; the top ten take roughly 0.97%. Another study also made use of these data, one on yellow fever vaccine responses in identical twins.

Source material: PBMCs. The receptors derive from a woman aged 18-30 years in good health. The CDR3 runs from the conserved cysteine through the conserved F or W. The D gene is left open where the match is weak. Size tells how often a clone was seen (once, few, many) or the class of an expanded clone, and some rows leave it out.

cdr3_length: 19; d_call: NA; clone_size: few; j_call: TRBJ2-6; v_call: TRBV7-2; cdr3_nt: TGTGCCAGCAGCTTAGCGTTCGGACAGCTGAGCTCTGGGGCCAACGTCCTGACTTTC; cdr3_aa: CASSLAFGQLSSGANVLTF
cdr3_length: 15; d_call: NA; clone_size: few; j_call: TRBJ2-3; v_call: TRBV24-1; cdr3_nt: TGTGCCACCAGTCACGGGGTCGTCAGCACAGATACGCAGTATTTT; cdr3_aa: CATSHGVVSTDTQYF
cdr3_length: 15; d_call: NA; clone_size: many; j_call: TRBJ2-3; v_call: TRBV6-4; cdr3_nt: TGTGCCAGCAGTGAGGTTGGGCAGGGTGCAGATACGCAGTATTTT; cdr3_aa: CASSEVGQGADTQYF
cdr3_length: 13; d_call: TRBD2; clone_size: few; j_call: TRBJ2-5; v_call: TRBV29-1; cdr3_nt: TGCAGCGTTAGCGGGGGGGCTTTAGAGACCCAGTACTTC; cdr3_aa: CSVSGGALETQYF
cdr3_length: 12; d_call: NA; clone_size: few; j_call: TRBJ1-2; v_call: TRBV6-6; cdr3_nt: TGTGCCAGCTCGCGGTTAAACTATGGCTACACCTTC; cdr3_aa: CASSRLNYGYTF
cdr3_length: 13; d_call: TRBD1; clone_size: few; j_call: TRBJ2-5; v_call: TRBV2; cdr3_nt: TGTGCCACCGGACAGGGGGCAAGAGAGACCCAGTACTTC; cdr3_aa: CATGQGARETQYF
cdr3_length: 13; d_call: NA; clone_size: NA; j_call: TRBJ2-1; v_call: TRBV6-2/TRBV6-3; cdr3_nt: TGTGCCAGCACTCGCCTAGCGTACAATGAGCAGTTCTTC; cdr3_aa: CASTRLAYNEQFF
cdr3_length: 18; d_call: NA; clone_size: NA; j_call: TRBJ2-2; v_call: TRBV6-2/TRBV6-3; cdr3_nt: TGTGCCAGCAGAAAAGAAGGGGTCGGGCGGAAGAACACCGGGGAGCTGTTTTTT; cdr3_aa: CASRKEGVGRKNTGELFF
cdr3_length: 14; d_call: TRBD1; clone_size: NA; j_call: TRBJ1-1; v_call: TRBV6-2/TRBV6-3; cdr3_nt: TGTGCCAGCAGTACGACAGGGGGCGGAGGACAGCCGACTTTT; cdr3_aa: CASSTTGGGGQPTF
cdr3_length: 15; d_call: TRBD1; clone_size: NA; j_call: TRBJ2-7; v_call: TRBV5-1; cdr3_nt: TGCGCCAGCAGCTTGGATGGGACAGCATACTACGAGCAGTACTTC; cdr3_aa: CASSLDGTAYYEQYF
cdr3_length: 15; d_call: NA; clone_size: few; j_call: TRBJ2-7; v_call: TRBV28; cdr3_nt: TGTGCCAGCAGTTTATGGTCGTCCAGGAGCGACGAGCAGTACTTC; cdr3_aa: CASSLWSSRSDEQYF
cdr3_length: 18; d_call: NA; clone_size: NA; j_call: TRBJ2-6; v_call: TRBV12-3/TRBV12-4; cdr3_nt: TGTGCCATCAGTTTCCGGACACCAACCCCCTCTGGGGCCAACGTCCTGACTTTC; cdr3_aa: CAISFRTPTPSGANVLTF
cdr3_length: 12; d_call: NA; clone_size: NA; j_call: TRBJ2-7; v_call: TRBV29-1; cdr3_nt: TGCAGCGTTGAGGTAGGCGGCTACGAGCAGTACTTC; cdr3_aa: CSVEVGGYEQYF
cdr3_length: 15; d_call: TRBD2; clone_size: few; j_call: TRBJ2-1; v_call: TRBV6-5; cdr3_nt: TGTGCCAGCAGTTGGACTAGCGGGGGATTCAATGAGCAGTTCTTC; cdr3_aa: CASSWTSGGFNEQFF